This T cell receptor beta chain was retrieved from a study of blood T cell repertoires in COVID-19. Sequencing was performed with immunoSEQ multiplex PCR; in TCRdb, only in-frame clones are kept and a portion is missing. The repertoire holds around 100,000 clones, with 86% as singletons. The length of the CDR3 is 15 residues. Deletions cut 1 base from V and 0 bases from J, with 7 bases between. Germline values: CDR1 SGHRS, CDR2 YFSETQ. The J gene is TRBJ2-2, the V gene TRBV5-1, with D possibly matching TRBD1 (5 bases). The sequence was obtained from a man aged 35-49 years with acute or convalescent COVID-19. Specimen: peripheral blood. CDR3 bases: TGCGCCAGCAGCTTGCAGGGTCCGAACACCGGGGAGCTGTTTTTT. Translating it yields CASSLQGPNTGELFF.